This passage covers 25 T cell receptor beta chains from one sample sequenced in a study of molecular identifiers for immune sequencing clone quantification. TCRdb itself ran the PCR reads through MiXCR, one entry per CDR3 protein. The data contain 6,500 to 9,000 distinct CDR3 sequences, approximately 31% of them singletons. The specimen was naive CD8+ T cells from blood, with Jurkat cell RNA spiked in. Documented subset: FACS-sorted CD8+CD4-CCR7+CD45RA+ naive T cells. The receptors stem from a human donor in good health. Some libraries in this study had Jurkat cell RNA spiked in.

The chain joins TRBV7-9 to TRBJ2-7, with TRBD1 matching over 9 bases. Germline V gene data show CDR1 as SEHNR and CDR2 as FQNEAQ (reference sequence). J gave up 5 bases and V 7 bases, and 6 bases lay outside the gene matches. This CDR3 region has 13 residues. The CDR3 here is CASTRTGAHEQYF. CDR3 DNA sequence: TGTGCCAGCACCAGGACAGGGGCCCACGAGCAGTACTTC.

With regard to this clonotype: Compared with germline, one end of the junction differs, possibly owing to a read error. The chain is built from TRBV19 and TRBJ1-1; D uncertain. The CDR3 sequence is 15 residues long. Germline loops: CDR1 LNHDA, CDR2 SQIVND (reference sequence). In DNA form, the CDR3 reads TGTGCCAGTGCTCGGACTTCCGCCCTGAACACTGCAGCTATCTTT. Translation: CASARTSALNTAAIF.

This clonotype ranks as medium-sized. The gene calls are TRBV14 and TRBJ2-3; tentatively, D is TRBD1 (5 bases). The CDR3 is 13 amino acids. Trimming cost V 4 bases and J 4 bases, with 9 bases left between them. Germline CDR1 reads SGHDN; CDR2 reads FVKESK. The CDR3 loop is CASSRWGPDTQYF. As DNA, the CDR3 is TGTGCCAGCAGCCGTTGGGGCCCAGATACGCAGTATTTT.

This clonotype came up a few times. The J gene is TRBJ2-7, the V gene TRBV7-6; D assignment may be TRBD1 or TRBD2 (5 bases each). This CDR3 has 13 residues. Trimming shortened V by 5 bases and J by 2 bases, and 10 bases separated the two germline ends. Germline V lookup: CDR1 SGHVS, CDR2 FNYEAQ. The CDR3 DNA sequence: TGTGCCAGCAGCCAGGGACGGACCTACGAGCAGTACTTC. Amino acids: CASSQGRTYEQYF.

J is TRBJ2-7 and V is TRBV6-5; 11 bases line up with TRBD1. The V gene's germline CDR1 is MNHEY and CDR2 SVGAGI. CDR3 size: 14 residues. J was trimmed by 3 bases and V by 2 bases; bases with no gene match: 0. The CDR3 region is CASSYGTGGYEQYF. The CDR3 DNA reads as TGTGCCAGCAGTTACGGGACAGGGGGCTACGAGCAGTACTTC.

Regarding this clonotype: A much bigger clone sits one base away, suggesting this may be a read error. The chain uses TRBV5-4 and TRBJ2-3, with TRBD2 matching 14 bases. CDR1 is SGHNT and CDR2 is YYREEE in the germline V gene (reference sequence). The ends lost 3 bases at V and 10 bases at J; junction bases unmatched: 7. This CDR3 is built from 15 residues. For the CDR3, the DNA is TGTGCCAGCAGCTGGACTAGCGGGAGGTATGATTCGCAGTATTTT. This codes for CASSWTSGRYDSQYF.

CDR3 in amino acids: CASSPSSGRASYEQYF. The CDR3 bases are TGTGCCAGCAGCCCATCTAGCGGGAGGGCCTCCTACGAGCAGTACTTC. The rearrangement joins TRBV7-9 to TRBJ2-7; 12 bases align to TRBD2. CDR3 length: 16 residues. V lost 5 bases to trimming and J lost 0 bases; unmatched junction nucleotides: 5. CDR1 SEHNR and CDR2 FQNEAQ come from the germline V gene (reference sequence).

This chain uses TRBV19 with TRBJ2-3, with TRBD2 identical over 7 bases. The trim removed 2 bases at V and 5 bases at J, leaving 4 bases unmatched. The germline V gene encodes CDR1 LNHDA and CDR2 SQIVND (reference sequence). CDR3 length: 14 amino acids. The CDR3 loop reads CASSIFASGDTQYF. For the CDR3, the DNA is TGTGCCAGTAGTATATTTGCTAGCGGAGATACGCAGTATTTT.

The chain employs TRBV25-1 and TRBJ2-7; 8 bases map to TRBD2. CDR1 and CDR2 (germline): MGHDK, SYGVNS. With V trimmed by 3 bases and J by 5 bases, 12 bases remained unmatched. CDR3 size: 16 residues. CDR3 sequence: CASSDSGIYIAHEQYF. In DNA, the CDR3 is TGTGCCAGCAGTGATAGCGGGATCTATATCGCCCACGAGCAGTACTTC.

The CDR3 loop reads CASSGLETGANVLTF. The CDR3 region has the DNA TGTGCCAGCAGTGGACTGGAAACTGGGGCCAACGTCCTGACTTTC. The chain employs TRBV25-1 and TRBJ2-6; the D is unclear. With 4 bases removed from V and 2 bases from J, the gap between germline ends came to 9 bases. The germline V gene has CDR1 MGHDK and CDR2 SYGVNS. CDR3 length: 15 residues.

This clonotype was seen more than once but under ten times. CDR3 DNA: TGCGCCAGCAGCCAAGGCGTGGGTCTAGCGGGAGGGCCCCACGAGCAGTACTTC. Protein: CASSQGVGLAGGPHEQYF. The genes are TRBV4-3 and TRBJ2-7, with TRBD2 matching 12 bases. The CDR3 spans 18 residues. Germline V lookup: CDR1 LGHNA, CDR2 YSLEER. With V trimmed by 1 base and J by 5 bases, 12 bases remained unmatched.

CDR3 loop: CASRQVSGSRNQPQHF. DNA of the CDR3: TGTGCCAGCAGACAGGTATCCGGCAGTCGCAATCAGCCCCAGCATTTT. The rearrangement joins TRBV27 to TRBJ1-5; the D gene is possibly TRBD1 (5 bases). Between the trimmed V and J ends, which lost 6 bases and 2 bases, there was a span of 17 bases. The germline V gene encodes CDR1 MNHEY and CDR2 SMNVEV (reference sequence). The CDR3 covers 16 residues.

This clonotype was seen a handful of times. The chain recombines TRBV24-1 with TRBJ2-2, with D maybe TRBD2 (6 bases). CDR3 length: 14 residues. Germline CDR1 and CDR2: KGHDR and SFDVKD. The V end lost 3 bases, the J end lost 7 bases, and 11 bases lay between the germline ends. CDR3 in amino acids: CATSDPTSVGELFF. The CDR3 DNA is TGTGCCACCAGTGATCCGACTAGTGTCGGGGAGCTGTTTTTT.

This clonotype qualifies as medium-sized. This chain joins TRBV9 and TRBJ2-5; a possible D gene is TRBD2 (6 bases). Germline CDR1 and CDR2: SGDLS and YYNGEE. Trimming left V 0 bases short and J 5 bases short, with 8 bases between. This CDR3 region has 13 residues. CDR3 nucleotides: TGTGCCAGCAGCGTAGGCGGGACGGAGACCCAGTACTTC. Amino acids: CASSVGGTETQYF.

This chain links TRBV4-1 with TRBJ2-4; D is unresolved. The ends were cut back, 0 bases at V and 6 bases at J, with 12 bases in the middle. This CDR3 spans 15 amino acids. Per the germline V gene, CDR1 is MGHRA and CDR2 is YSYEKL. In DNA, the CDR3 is TGCGCCAGCAGCCAAGAAATTGGCCAGCCAAACATTCAGTACTTC. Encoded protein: CASSQEIGQPNIQYF.

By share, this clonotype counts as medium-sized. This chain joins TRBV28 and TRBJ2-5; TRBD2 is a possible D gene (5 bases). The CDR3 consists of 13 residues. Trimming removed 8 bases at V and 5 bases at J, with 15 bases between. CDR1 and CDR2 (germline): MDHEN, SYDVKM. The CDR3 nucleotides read TGTGCCAGCCTGTCCCGGCTAGCTGAGACCCAGTACTTC. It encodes CASLSRLAETQYF. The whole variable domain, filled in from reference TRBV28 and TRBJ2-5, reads DVKVTQSSRYLVKRTGEKVFLECVQDMDHENMFWYRQDPGLGLRLIYFSYDVKMKEKGDIPEGYSVSREKKERFSLILESASTNQTSMYLCASLSRLAETQYFGPGTRLLVL.

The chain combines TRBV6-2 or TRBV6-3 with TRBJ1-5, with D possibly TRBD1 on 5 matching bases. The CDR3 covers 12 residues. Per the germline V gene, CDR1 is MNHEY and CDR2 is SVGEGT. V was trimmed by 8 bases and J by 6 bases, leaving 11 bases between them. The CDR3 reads CASGWGGQPQHF. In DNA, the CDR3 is TGTGCCAGCGGATGGGGGGGTCAGCCCCAGCATTTT.

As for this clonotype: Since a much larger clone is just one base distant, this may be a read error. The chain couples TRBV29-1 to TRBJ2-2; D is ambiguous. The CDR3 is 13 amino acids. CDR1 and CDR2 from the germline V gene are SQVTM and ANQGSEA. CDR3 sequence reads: CSVPGRKTEELFF. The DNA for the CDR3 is TGCAGCGTTCCCGGCCGGAAAACCGAGGAGCTGTTTTTT.

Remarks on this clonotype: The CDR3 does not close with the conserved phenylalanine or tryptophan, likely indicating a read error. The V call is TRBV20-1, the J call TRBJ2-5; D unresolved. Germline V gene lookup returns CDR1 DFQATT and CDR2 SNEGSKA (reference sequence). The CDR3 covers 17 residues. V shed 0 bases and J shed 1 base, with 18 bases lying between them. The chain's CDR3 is CSAREALVLSTQETQYI. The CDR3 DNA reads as TGCAGTGCTAGAGAAGCGTTGGTCCTATCCACCCAAGAGACCCAGTACATC.

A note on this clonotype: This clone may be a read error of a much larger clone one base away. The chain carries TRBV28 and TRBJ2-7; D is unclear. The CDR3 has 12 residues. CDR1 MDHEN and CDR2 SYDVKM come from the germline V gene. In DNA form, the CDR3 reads TGTGCCAGCAGTCTGGACCCCTACGAGCAGTGCTTC. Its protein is CASSLDPYEQCF.

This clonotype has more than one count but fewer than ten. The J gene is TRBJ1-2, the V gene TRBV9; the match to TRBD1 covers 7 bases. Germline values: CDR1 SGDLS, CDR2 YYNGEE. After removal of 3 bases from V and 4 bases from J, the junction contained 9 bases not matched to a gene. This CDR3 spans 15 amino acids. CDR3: CASSAETGETYGYTF. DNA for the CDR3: TGTGCCAGCAGCGCTGAAACAGGGGAGACCTATGGCTACACCTTC.

CDR3 region: CASSQADRDRRNGYTF. The CDR3 DNA reads TGTGCCAGCAGCCAAGCTGACCGGGACAGAAGAAATGGCTACACCTTC. The chain uses TRBV4-2 and TRBJ1-2, with 7 bases fitting TRBD1. Looked up from germline, CDR1 is LGHNA and CDR2 is YNFKEQ. Trimming removed 1 base from V and 6 bases from J; junction bases left unmatched: 11. The CDR3 spans 16 residues.

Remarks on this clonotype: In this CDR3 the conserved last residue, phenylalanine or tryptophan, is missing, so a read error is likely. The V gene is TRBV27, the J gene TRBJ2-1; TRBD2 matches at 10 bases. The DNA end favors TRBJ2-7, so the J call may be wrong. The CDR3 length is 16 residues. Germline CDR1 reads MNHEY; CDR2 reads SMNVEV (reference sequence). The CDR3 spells CASSLTSGATYNEQYY. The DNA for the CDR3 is TGTGCCAGCAGTTTAACTAGCGGGGCCACCTACAATGAGCAGTACTAC.

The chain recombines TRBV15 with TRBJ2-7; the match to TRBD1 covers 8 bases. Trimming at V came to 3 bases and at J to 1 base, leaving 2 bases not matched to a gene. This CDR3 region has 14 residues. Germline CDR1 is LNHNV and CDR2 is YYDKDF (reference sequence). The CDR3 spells CATSSRTGSYEQYF. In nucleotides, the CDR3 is TGTGCCACCAGCAGCCGGACAGGGTCCTACGAGCAGTACTTC.

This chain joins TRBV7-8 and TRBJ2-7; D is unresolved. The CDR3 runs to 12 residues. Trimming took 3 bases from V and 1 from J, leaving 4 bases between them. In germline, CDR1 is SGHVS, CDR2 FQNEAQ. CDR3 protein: CASSLGSYEQYF. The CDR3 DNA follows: TGTGCCAGCAGCTTGGGATCCTACGAGCAGTACTTC.